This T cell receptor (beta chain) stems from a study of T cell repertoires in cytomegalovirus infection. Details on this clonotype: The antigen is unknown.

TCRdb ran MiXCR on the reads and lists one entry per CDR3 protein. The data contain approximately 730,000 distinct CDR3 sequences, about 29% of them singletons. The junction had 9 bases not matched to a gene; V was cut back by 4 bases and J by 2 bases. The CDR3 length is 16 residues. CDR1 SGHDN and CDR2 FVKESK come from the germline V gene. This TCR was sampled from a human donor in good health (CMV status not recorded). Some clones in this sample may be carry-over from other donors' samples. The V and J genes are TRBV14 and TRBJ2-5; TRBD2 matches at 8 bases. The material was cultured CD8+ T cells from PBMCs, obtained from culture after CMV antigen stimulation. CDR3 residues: CASSLQLVAGQETQYF. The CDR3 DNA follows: TGTGCCAGCAGCCTTCAATTAGTAGCGGGGCAAGAGACCCAGTACTTC.